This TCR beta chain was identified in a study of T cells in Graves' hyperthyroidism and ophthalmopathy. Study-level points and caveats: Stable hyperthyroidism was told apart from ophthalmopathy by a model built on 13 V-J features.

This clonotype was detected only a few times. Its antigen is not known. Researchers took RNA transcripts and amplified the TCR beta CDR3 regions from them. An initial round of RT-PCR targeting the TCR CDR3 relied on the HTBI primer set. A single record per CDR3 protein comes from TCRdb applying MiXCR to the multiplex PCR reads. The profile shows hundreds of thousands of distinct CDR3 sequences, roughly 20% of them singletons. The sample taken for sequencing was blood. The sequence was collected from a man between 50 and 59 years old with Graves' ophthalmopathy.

CDR3 in amino acids: CASSLSATPSPFSYEQYF. In nucleotides, the CDR3 is TGTGCCAGCAGTTTATCCGCTACGCCGAGCCCCTTCTCCTACGAGCAGTACTTC. V usage is TRBV27 and J usage is TRBJ2-7, with D unclear. There are 18 residues in the CDR3. The V gene's germline CDR1 is MNHEY and CDR2 SMNVEV (reference sequence). Trimming left V 0 bases short and J 0 bases short, with 18 bases between.